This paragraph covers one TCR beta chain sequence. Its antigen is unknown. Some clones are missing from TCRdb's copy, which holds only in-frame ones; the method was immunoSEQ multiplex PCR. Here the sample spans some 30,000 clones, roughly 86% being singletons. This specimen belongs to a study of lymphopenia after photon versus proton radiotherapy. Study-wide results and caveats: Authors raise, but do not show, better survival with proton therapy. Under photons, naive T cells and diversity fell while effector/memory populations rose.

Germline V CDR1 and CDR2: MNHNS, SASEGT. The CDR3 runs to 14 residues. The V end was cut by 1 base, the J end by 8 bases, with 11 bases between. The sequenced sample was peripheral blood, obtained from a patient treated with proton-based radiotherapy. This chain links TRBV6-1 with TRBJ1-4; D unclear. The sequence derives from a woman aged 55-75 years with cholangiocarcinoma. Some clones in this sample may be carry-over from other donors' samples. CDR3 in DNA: TGTGCCAGCAGTGAAGTCATGCAGTTAGAAAAACTGTTTTTT. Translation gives CASSEVMQLEKLFF.